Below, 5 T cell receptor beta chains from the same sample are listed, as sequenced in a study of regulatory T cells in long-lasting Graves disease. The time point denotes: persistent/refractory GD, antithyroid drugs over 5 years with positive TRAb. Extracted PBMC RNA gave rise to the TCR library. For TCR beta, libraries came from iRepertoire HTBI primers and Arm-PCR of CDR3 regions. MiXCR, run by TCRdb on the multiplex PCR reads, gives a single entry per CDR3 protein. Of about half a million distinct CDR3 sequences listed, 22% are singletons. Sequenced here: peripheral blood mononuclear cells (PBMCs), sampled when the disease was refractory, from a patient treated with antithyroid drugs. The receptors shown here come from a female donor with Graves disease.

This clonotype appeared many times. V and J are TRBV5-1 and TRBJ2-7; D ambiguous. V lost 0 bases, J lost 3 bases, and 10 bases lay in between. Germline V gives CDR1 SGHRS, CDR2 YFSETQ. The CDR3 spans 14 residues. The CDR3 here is CASSLEWTDYEQYF. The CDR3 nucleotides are TGCGCCAGCAGCTTGGAATGGACGGACTACGAGCAGTACTTC.

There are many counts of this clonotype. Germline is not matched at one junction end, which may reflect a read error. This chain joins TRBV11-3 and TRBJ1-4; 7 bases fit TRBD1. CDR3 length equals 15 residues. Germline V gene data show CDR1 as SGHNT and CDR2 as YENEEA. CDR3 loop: CASSLDRAGGEKLFF. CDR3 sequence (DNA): TGTGCCAGCAGCCTAGACAGGGCTGGAGGAGAAAAACTGTTTTTT.

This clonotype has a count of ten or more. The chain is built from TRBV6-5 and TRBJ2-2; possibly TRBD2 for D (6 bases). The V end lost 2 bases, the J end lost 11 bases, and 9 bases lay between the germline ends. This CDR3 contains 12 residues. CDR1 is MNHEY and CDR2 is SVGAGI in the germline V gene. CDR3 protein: CASSYGGRELFF. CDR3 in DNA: TGTGCCAGCAGTTACGGAGGGAGAGAGCTGTTTTTT.

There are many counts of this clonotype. The CDR3 protein is CASSTQQGLGYTF. CDR3 nucleotides: TGTGCCAGCAGCACCCAACAGGGGCTTGGCTACACCTTC. The chain combines TRBV7-2 with TRBJ1-2; 7 positions agree with TRBD1. Germline CDR1 is SGHTA and CDR2 is FQGNSA. The CDR3 is made up of 13 amino acids. The ends lost 5 bases at V and 7 bases at J; junction bases unmatched: 7.

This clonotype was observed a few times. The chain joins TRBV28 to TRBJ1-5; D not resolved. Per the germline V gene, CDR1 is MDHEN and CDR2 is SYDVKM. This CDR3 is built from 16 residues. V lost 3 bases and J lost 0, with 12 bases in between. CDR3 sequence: CASSFINVFSNQPQHF. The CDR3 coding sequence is TGTGCCAGCAGTTTTATAAACGTGTTTAGCAATCAGCCCCAGCATTTT.